The rows below give T cell receptor beta chains drawn from one sample of a study of Graves' ophthalmopathy and Graves' hyperthyroidism. TCRdb redid the calling of the multiplex PCR reads with MiXCR, one entry per CDR3 protein. The table includes over a million distinct CDR3 sequences, about 38% detected once. Sequencing was carried out using peripheral blood or thyroid tissue (not recorded which). The receptor source for this set is an adult man with Graves' hyperthyroidism. The CDR3 runs from the conserved cysteine through the conserved F or W. Fields, in order: clone size, J gene, V gene, CDR3 length, D gene, CDR3 protein, CDR3 DNA. A D gene is named only where the DNA matches it firmly. Some rows have no size entry. The others give once, few or many, or a class for an expanded clone.

many,TRBJ2-2,TRBV20-1,15,TRBD1,CSARIGQANTGELFF,TGCAGTGCTAGGATAGGACAGGCAAACACCGGGGAGCTGTTTTTT
.,TRBJ2-3,TRBV3-1,16,TRBD2,CASSQDPSGRYNTQYF,TGTGCCAGCAGCCAAGATCCTAGCGGGAGATACAATACGCAGTATTTT
many,TRBJ2-5,TRBV20-1,13,.,CSARGPGRETQYF,TGCAGTGCTAGAGGGCCGGGTCGAGAGACCCAGTACTTC
.,TRBJ2-7,TRBV6-6,17,TRBD2,CASSYAGLAESSYEQYF,TGTGCCAGCAGTTACGCGGGACTAGCGGAAAGCTCCTACGAGCAGTACTTC
many,TRBJ2-5,TRBV9,14,.,CASSVSGLRETQYF,TGTGCCAGCAGCGTAAGCGGGCTGCGGGAGACCCAGTACTTC
many,TRBJ1-4,TRBV20-1,14,TRBD1,CSARGRTGPTAFRF,TGCAGTGCTAGAGGCAGGACAGGCCCAACCGCTTTTCGATTT
many,TRBJ1-3,TRBV5-1,15,.,CASSLSDYSGNTIYF,TGCGCCAGCAGCTTATCCGACTACTCTGGAAACACCATATATTTT
many,TRBJ1-1,TRBV29-1,11,.,CSLNSNTEAFF,TGCAGCTTAAATTCGAACACTGAAGCTTTCTTT
.,TRBJ1-6,TRBV6-2/TRBV6-3,16,.,CASRPNRSSYNSPLHF,TGTGCCAGCAGACCGAACAGGAGCTCCTATAATTCACCCCTCCACTTT
many,TRBJ2-7,TRBV5-8,14,TRBD1,CASSLWGTGTEQYF,TGTGCCAGCAGCTTGTGGGGGACAGGGACCGAGCAGTACTTC
.,TRBJ2-5,TRBV9,12,TRBD2,CASSQEAGDQYF,TGTGCCAGCAGCCAAGAAGCGGGGGATCAGTACTTC
.,TRBJ2-1,TRBV29-1,13,TRBD2,CSVEGRGGIEQFF,TGCAGCGTTGAAGGGCGGGGGGGAATCGAGCAGTTCTTC
many,TRBJ1-1,TRBV7-9,14,TRBD1,CASSDTDRDRKAFF,TGTGCCAGCAGCGACACGGACAGGGACAGAAAGGCTTTCTTT
.,TRBJ1-4,TRBV20-1,14,.,CSARDEGPNEKLFF,TGCAGTGCTAGAGATGAAGGACCTAATGAAAAACTGTTTTTT
many,TRBJ1-3,TRBV14,16,.,CASSQTGIITGNTIYF,TGTGCCAGCAGCCAAACGGGGATAATCACTGGAAACACCATATATTTT
few,TRBJ2-6,TRBV7-8,14,.,CASSLGNRANVLTF,TGTGCCAGCAGCTTAGGTAACCGGGCCAACGTCCTGACTTTC
many,TRBJ2-5,TRBV29-1,13,.,CSAPQSAQETQYF,TGCAGCGCCCCCCAGTCTGCTCAAGAGACCCAGTACTTC
many,TRBJ2-7,TRBV6-5,14,.,CASSYSRNTYEQYF,TGTGCCAGCAGTTACTCCAGGAACACCTACGAGCAGTACTTC
few,TRBJ1-5,TRBV12-3/TRBV12-4,12,.,CASSYRSQPQHF,TGTGCCAGCAGTTACCGGTCTCAGCCCCAGCATTTT
.,TRBJ2-7,TRBV7-8,15,.,CASSRLPGDSYEQYF,TGCGCCAGCAGCCGCTTACCAGGGGACTCCTACGAGCAGTACTTC
many,TRBJ1-5,TRBV20-1,13,.,CSARSAGFQPQHF,TGCAGTGCTAGGTCAGCTGGTTTCCAGCCCCAGCATTTT
.,TRBJ1-1,TRBV7-9,14,.,CASSANAVGTEAFF,TGTGCCAGCAGCGCAAACGCGGTTGGCACTGAAGCTTTCTTT
few,TRBJ2-2,TRBV14,14,.,CASRYRANTGELFF,TGTGCCAGCAGATACAGGGCGAACACCGGGGAGCTGTTTTTT
.,TRBJ1-1,TRBV6-6,14,.,CATERTVTDTEAFF,TGTGCCACCGAACGGACAGTAACGGACACTGAAGCTTTCTTT
few,TRBJ2-5,TRBV6-5,16,TRBD1,CASSYSGQGAPETQYF,TGTGCCAGCAGTTACTCGGGTCAGGGGGCCCCAGAGACCCAGTACTTC
.,TRBJ1-6,TRBV25-1,14,.,CASFQGGEYSPLHF,TGTGCCAGCTTCCAGGGCGGAGAGTATTCACCCCTCCACTTT
many,TRBJ2-7,TRBV7-2,13,.,CASSLGVIYEQYF,TGTGCCAGCAGCTTAGGGGTTATCTACGAGCAGTACTTC
many,TRBJ1-2,TRBV7-9,13,.,CASSFTANYGYTF,TGTGCCAGCAGCTTTACGGCGAACTATGGCTACACCTTC
.,TRBJ2-7,TRBV14,14,TRBD1,CASSLRGPVYEQYF,TGTGCCAGCAGCCTGAGGGGGCCAGTCTACGAGCAGTACTTC
.,TRBJ2-7,TRBV9,16,.,CASSQDKGSFSYEQYF,TGTGCCAGCAGCCAAGATAAAGGGTCCTTCTCCTACGAGCAGTACTTC
many,TRBJ2-5,TRBV11-2,12,.,CASSSSPVAQYF,TGTGCCAGCAGCTCCTCCCCGGTAGCCCAGTACTTC
.,TRBJ1-2,TRBV5-1,13,.,CASSLDRVAGYTF,TGCGCCAGCAGCTTGGACCGGGTGGCTGGCTACACCTTC